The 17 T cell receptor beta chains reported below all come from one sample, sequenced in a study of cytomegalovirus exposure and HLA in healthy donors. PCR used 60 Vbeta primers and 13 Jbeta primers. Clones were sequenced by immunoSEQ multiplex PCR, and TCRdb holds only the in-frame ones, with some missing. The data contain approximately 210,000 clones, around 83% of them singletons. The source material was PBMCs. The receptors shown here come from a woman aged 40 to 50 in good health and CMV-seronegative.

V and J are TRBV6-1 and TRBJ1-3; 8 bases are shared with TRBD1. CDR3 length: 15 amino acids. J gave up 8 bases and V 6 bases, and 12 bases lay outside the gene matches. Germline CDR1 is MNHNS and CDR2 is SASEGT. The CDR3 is CASRDPQGAGDTIYF. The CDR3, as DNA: TGTGCCAGCAGAGACCCCCAGGGGGCGGGCGACACCATATATTTT.

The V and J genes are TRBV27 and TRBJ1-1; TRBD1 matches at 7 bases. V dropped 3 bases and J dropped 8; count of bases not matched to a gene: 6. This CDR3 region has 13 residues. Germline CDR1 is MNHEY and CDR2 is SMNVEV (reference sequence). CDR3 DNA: TGTGCCAGCAGTTTTTCCGGGACAGTCGAAGCTTTCTTT. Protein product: CASSFSGTVEAFF.

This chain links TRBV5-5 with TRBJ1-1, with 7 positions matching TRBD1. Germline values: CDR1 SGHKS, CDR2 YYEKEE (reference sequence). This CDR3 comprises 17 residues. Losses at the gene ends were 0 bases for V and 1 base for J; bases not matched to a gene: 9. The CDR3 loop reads CASSLAGTGVKNTEAFF. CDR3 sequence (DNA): TGTGCCAGCAGCTTGGCGGGTACAGGGGTGAAGAACACTGAAGCTTTCTTT.

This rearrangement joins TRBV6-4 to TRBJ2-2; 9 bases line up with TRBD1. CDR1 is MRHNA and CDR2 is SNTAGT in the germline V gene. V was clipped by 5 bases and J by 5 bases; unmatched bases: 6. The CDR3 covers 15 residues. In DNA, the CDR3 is TGTGCCAGCAGTCCAGGGACAGGGTCAACCGGGGAGCTGTTTTTT. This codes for CASSPGTGSTGELFF.

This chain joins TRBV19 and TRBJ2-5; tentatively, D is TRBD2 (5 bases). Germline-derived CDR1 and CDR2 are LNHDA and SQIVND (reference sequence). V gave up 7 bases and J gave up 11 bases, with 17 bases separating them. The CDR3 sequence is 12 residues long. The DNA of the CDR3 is TGTGCCAGTATCGACTGGGCCGGGGAGCAGTACTTC. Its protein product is CASIDWAGEQYF. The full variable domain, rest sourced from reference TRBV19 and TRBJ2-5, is DGGITQSPKYLFRKEGQNVTLSCEQNLNHDAMYWYRQDPGQGLRLIYYSQIVNDFQKGDIAEGYSVSREKKESFPLTVTSAQKNPTAFYLCASIDWAGEQYFGPGTRLLVL.

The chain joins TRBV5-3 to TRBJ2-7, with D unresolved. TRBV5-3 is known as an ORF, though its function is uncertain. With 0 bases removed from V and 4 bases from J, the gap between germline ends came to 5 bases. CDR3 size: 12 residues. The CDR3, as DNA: TGTGCCAGAAGCTTGGCGGGTTACGAGCAGTACGTC. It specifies CARSLAGYEQYV.

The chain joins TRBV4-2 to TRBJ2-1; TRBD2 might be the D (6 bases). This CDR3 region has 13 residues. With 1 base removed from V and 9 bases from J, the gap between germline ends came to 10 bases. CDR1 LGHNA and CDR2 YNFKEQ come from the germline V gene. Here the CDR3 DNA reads TGTGCCAGCAGCCAAGGACTAGGAGGTGAGCAGTTCTTC. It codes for CASSQGLGGEQFF.

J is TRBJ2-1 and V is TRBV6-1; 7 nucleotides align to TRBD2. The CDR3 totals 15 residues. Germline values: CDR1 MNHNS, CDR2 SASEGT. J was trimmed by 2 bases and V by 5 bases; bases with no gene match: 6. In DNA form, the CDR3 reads TGTGCCAGCAGTTCCACGGCGGGAGCCTACAATGAGCAGTTCTTC. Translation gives CASSSTAGAYNEQFF.

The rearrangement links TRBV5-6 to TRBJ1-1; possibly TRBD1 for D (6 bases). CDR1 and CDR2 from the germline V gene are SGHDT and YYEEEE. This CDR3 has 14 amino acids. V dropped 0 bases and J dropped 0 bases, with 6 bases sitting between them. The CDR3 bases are TGTGCCAGCAGCTTGGGACAGGTGAACACTGAAGCTTTCTTT. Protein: CASSLGQVNTEAFF.

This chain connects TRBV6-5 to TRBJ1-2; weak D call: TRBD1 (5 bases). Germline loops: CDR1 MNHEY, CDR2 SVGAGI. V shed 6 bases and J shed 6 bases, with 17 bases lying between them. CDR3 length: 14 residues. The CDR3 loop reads CASSGRQSRDGYTF. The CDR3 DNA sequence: TGTGCCAGCAGCGGGAGACAGTCCCGGGATGGCTACACCTTC.

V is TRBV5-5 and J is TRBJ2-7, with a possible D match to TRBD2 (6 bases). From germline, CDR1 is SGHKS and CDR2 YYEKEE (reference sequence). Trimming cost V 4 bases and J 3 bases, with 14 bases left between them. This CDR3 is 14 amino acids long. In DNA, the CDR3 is TGTGCCAGCAGCGGCGGGACGGCCAGCTACGAGCAGTACTTC. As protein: CASSGGTASYEQYF.

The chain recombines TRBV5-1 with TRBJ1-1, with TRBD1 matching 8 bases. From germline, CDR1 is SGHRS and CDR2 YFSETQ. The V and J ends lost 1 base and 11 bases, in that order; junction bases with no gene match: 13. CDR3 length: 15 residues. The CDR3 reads CASSLSGAGQGGAFF. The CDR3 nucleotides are TGCGCCAGCAGCTTGAGTGGGGCCGGACAGGGTGGTGCTTTCTTT.

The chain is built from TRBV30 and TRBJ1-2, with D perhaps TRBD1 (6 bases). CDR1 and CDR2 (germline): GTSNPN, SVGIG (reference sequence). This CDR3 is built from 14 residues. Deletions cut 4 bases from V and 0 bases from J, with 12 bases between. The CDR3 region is CAWIPDSTNYGYTF. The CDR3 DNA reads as TGTGCCTGGATTCCGGACAGCACTAACTATGGCTACACCTTC.

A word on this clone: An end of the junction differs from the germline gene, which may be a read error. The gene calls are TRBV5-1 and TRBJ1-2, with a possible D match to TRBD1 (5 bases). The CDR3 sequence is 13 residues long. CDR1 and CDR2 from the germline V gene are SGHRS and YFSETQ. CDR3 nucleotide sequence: TGCGCCAGCAGCTTGGCGGACAACTCTGGCTACACCTTC. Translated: CASSLADNSGYTF.

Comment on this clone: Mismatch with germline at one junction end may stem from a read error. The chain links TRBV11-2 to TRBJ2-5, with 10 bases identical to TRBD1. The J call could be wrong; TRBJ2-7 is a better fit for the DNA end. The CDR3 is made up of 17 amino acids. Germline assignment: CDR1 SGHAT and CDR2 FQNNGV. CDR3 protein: CASSVDSGQGISYEQYF. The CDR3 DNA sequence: TGTGCCAGCAGCGTAGATTCGGGACAGGGGATCTCCTACGAGCAGTACTTC.

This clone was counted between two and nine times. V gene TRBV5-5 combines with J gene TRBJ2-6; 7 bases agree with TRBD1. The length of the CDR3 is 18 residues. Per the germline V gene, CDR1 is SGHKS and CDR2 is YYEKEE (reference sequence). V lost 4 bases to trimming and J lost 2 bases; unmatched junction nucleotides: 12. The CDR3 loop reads CASSSRQGQMAGANVLTF. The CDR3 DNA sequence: TGTGCCAGCAGCAGCCGACAGGGACAAATGGCTGGGGCCAACGTCCTGACTTTC.

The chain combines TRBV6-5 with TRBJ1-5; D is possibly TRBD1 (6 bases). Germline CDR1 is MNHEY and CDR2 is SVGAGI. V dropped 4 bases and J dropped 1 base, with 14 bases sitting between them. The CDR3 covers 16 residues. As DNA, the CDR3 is TGTGCCAGCAGTTCCTACACAGGGACGAGCAATCAGCCCCAGCATTTT. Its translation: CASSSYTGTSNQPQHF.